The 25 T cell receptor beta chains presented below share a single source sample, sequenced in a study of blood T cell repertoires in COVID-19. Measured with immunoSEQ multiplex PCR; TCRdb has only the in-frame clones, and not every one. The sample lists 180,000 or so clones; 65% to 85% were seen once. Material for sequencing was peripheral blood. Receptors were obtained from a woman between 40 and 55 years old with COVID-19, enrolled during active disease.

The V gene is TRBV27, the J gene TRBJ1-5; maybe TRBD1 (6 bases). The CDR3 is made up of 19 amino acids. V was clipped by 5 bases and J by 3 bases, with 26 bases between them. CDR1 and CDR2 (germline): MNHEY, SMNVEV (reference sequence). In nucleotides, the CDR3 is TGTGCCAGCAGTACAGGAAAAGACCACCTAGGGGGTTACAATCAGCCCCAGCATTTT. Translated: CASSTGKDHLGGYNQPQHF.

This chain uses TRBV4-1 with TRBJ2-7; 10 bases match TRBD1. V gave up 0 bases and J gave up 3 bases; unmatched junction bases: 2. CDR1 MGHRA and CDR2 YSYEKL come from the germline V gene. The CDR3 is 15 residues long. The CDR3 region is CASSQDWTGGYEQYF. CDR3 nucleotides: TGCGCCAGCAGCCAAGATTGGACAGGGGGCTACGAGCAGTACTTC.

V gene TRBV1 combines with J gene TRBJ2-4; the table's D call, TRBD2, was not checked against the DNA. TRBV1 is listed as a pseudogene. This CDR3 region has 16 residues. The CDR3 bases are TGCACCAGCAGCCAATTGACTAGCGGGAGAACTGAGATTCAGTACTTC. Protein: CTSSQLTSGRTEIQYF.

The chain carries TRBV5-8 and TRBJ2-1; D is unresolved. CDR3 length: 12 amino acids. Germline lookup yields CDR1 SGHTS and CDR2 YDEGEE. V dropped 4 bases and J dropped 4 bases, with 6 bases sitting between them. CDR3 DNA: TGTGCCAGCAGCGCCAGATACAATGAGCAGTTCTTC. Encoded protein: CASSARYNEQFF.

The chain recombines TRBV3-1 (or the pseudogene TRBV3-2) with TRBJ1-6; TRBD1 might be the D (6 bases). The germline V gene has CDR1 LGHDT and CDR2 YNNKEL (reference sequence). This CDR3 is 12 amino acids long. V was cut by 5 bases and J by 9 bases, with 8 bases left in between. Here the CDR3 DNA reads TGTGCCAGCAGCTTACAGGGTTCACCCCTCCACTTT. This codes for CASSLQGSPLHF.

The chain employs TRBV4-1 and TRBJ1-5; 7 nucleotides line up with TRBD1. The germline gives CDR1 MGHRA, CDR2 YSYEKL. There are 17 residues in the CDR3. V trimming: 0 bases; J trimming: 3 bases; junction bases outside the gene matches: 8. CDR3 DNA sequence: TGCGCCAGCAGCCAAGAGGGTGCGGGACAGTACAATCAGCCCCAGCATTTT. Amino acid sequence: CASSQEGAGQYNQPQHF.

The sample holds one count of this clone. Other nucleotide sequences from this sample produce the same CDR3. CDR3 in amino acids: CASSLSGGTEAFF. CDR3 nucleotides: TGCGCCAGCAGCTTGTCCGGGGGCACTGAAGCTTTCTTT. The chain couples TRBV5-1 to TRBJ1-1, with D possibly TRBD1 on 5 matching bases. Germline CDR1 and CDR2: SGHRS and YFSETQ. This CDR3 is 13 amino acids long. V lost 1 base and J 4 bases, leaving 8 bases between the germline ends.

V usage is TRBV19 and J usage is TRBJ2-7; 11 bases are a match to TRBD2. This CDR3 comprises 17 residues. The V gene end was trimmed by 5 bases and the J gene end by 1 base; junction bases not matched to a gene: 10. Germline V CDR1 and CDR2: LNHDA, SQIVND (reference sequence). The CDR3 nucleotides are TGTGCCAGTAGTCCCCCACTCACTAGCGGGGGTTCCTACGAGCAGTACTTC. Translated: CASSPPLTSGGSYEQYF.

The V gene is TRBV6-5, the J gene TRBJ1-2, with D maybe TRBD1 (6 bases). The CDR3 is 15 residues long. The V gene lost 5 bases and the J gene lost 1 base, with 14 bases spanning the gap. Germline CDR1 reads MNHEY; CDR2 reads SVGAGI. CDR3 region: CASSPQGSDNYGYTF. In DNA form, the CDR3 reads TGTGCCAGCAGTCCCCAGGGGTCCGATAACTATGGCTACACCTTC.

The rearrangement joins TRBV11-2 to TRBJ1-1; 7 bases match TRBD1. Germline V gives CDR1 SGHAT, CDR2 FQNNGV. V gave up 4 bases and J gave up 7 bases; unmatched junction bases: 9. The CDR3 runs to 14 residues. CDR3 DNA sequence: TGTGCCAGCAGCTCCATAGAGGGGGCGTTTGAAGCTTTCTTT. Translated: CASSSIEGAFEAFF.

The chain uses TRBV6-5 and TRBJ1-1; the D gene is possibly TRBD1 (5 bases). The CDR3 loop spans 14 amino acids. Trimming took 8 bases from V and 2 from J, leaving 15 bases between them. The germline CDR1 and CDR2 sequences are MNHEY and SVGAGI. In DNA form, the CDR3 reads TGTGCCAGCGGAAGAACAGGCTACAACACTGAAGCTTTCTTT. Translated: CASGRTGYNTEAFF.

The gene calls are TRBV7-9 and TRBJ1-6, with D tentatively TRBD1 (5 bases). Per the germline V gene, CDR1 is SEHNR and CDR2 is FQNEAQ (reference sequence). Trimming took off 3 bases at V and 2 bases at J, with 17 bases between the two ends. The CDR3 consists of 18 residues. CDR3 amino acids: CASSFERSGNTYNSPLHF. CDR3 sequence (DNA): TGTGCCAGCAGCTTCGAAAGATCAGGGAACACCTATAATTCACCCCTCCACTTT. The full variable domain, in which reference TRBV7-9 and TRBJ1-6 provide the parts outside the CDR3, is DTGVSQNPRHKITKRGQNVTFRCDPISEHNRLYWYRQTLGQGPEFLTYFQNEAQLEKSRLLSDRFSAERPKGSFSTLEIQRTEQGDSAMYLCASSFERSGNTYNSPLHFGNGTRLTVT.

The rearrangement joins TRBV19 to TRBJ1-5; 8 positions agree with TRBD1. Germline V gives CDR1 LNHDA, CDR2 SQIVND (reference sequence). CDR3 size: 14 residues. Unmatched junction bases numbered 6, after V lost 6 bases and J lost 5 bases. The CDR3 is CASSLGQGDQPQHF. Here the CDR3 DNA reads TGTGCCAGTAGCCTCGGACAGGGAGATCAGCCCCAGCATTTT.

The V and J genes are TRBV29-1 and TRBJ1-2, with D possibly TRBD1 on 5 matching bases. Germline CDR1 and CDR2: SQVTM and ANQGSEA. This CDR3 is built from 15 residues. V was cut by 3 bases and J by 3 bases, with 17 bases left in between. The CDR3 coding sequence is TGCAGCGTTGAGGGTATAACAGGAGGGGACTATGGCTACACCTTC. Translated, it gives CSVEGITGGDYGYTF.

CDR3 residues: CASRAGGSNYGYTF. Here the CDR3 DNA reads TGTGCCAGCAGGGCAGGGGGCTCTAACTATGGCTACACCTTC. V is TRBV2 and J is TRBJ1-2; 8 bases match TRBD1. The CDR3 covers 14 residues. V trimming: 6 bases; J trimming: 0 bases; junction bases outside the gene matches: 3. The germline V gene has CDR1 SNHLY and CDR2 FYNNEI.

The chain has TRBV28 and TRBJ2-7, with D possibly TRBD1 on 6 matching bases. The CDR3 extends over 14 amino acids. V was pared by 3 bases and J by 2 bases, with 11 bases between. The V gene's germline CDR1 is MDHEN and CDR2 SYDVKM. Written as DNA, the CDR3 is TGTGCCAGCAGTTTCTCGGACAGTACCTACGAGCAGTACTTC. Translating gives CASSFSDSTYEQYF. The whole variable domain, remainder taken from reference TRBV28 and TRBJ2-7, is DVKVTQSSRYLVKRTGEKVFLECVQDMDHENMFWYRQDPGLGLRLIYFSYDVKMKEKGDIPEGYSVSREKKERFSLILESASTNQTSMYLCASSFSDSTYEQYFGPGTRLTVT.

V gene TRBV2 combines with J gene TRBJ1-5, with a possible D match to TRBD1 (5 bases). CDR3 length: 14 amino acids. The V gene's germline CDR1 is SNHLY and CDR2 FYNNEI. Here the CDR3 DNA reads TGTGCGACAGCGCGTGAAGGTTCAAGTCAGCCCCAGCATTTT. It codes for CATAREGSSQPQHF.

This chain uses TRBV6-5 with TRBJ1-2; 7 bases align to TRBD1. Per germline, CDR1 MNHEY and CDR2 SVGAGI. The CDR3 runs 13 residues. V gave up 6 bases and J gave up 2 bases; unmatched junction bases: 3. The CDR3 reads CASRPTGNYGYTF. CDR3 nucleotides: TGTGCCAGCAGGCCGACAGGGAACTATGGCTACACCTTC.

The gene calls are TRBV20-1 and TRBJ1-1; possibly TRBD1 for D (5 bases). Germline CDR1 and CDR2: DFQATT and SNEGSKA (reference sequence). This CDR3 contains 11 residues. CDR3 protein: CRYSKGTEAFF. CDR3 sequence (DNA): TGCAGGTACTCCAAGGGGACTGAAGCTTTCTTT.

The chain links TRBV27 to TRBJ1-3; D remains ambiguous. This CDR3 region has 16 residues. V was cut by 2 bases and J by 4 bases, with 15 bases left in between. Germline CDR1 reads MNHEY; CDR2 reads SMNVEV (reference sequence). Written as DNA, the CDR3 is TGTGCCAGCAGTTTAATCGCAGGAGGGCTAGGAAACACCATATATTTT. It encodes CASSLIAGGLGNTIYF.

J is TRBJ2-7 and V is TRBV7-8, with TRBD1 matching 9 bases. The CDR3 covers 16 residues. V lost 5 bases, J lost 1 base, and 9 bases stayed unmatched. CDR1 is SGHVS, CDR2 FQNEAQ, per germline. CDR3 in amino acids: CASSPQGAGVSYEQYF. The CDR3 nucleotides read TGTGCCAGCAGCCCACAGGGGGCGGGAGTTTCCTACGAGCAGTACTTC.

This clone was observed once. This rearrangement joins TRBV27 to TRBJ1-4; TRBD1 aligns across 7 bases. V was clipped by 5 bases and J by 0 bases; unmatched bases: 12. CDR3 size: 18 residues. CDR1 is MNHEY, CDR2 SMNVEV, per germline (reference sequence). The CDR3 DNA is TGTGCCAGCAGTCCACGACAGGGTTGGGATTCAACTAATGAAAAACTGTTTTTT. Its translation is CASSPRQGWDSTNEKLFF. The full variable domain, in which reference TRBV27 and TRBJ1-4 provide the parts outside the CDR3, is EAQVTQNPRYLITVTGKKLTVTCSQNMNHEYMSWYRQDPGLGLRQIYYSMNVEVTDKGDVPEGYKVSRKEKRNFPLILESPSPNQTSLYFCASSPRQGWDSTNEKLFFGSGTQLSVL.

Written as DNA, the CDR3 is TGTGCCGTAAGGACAGGTCGGCTAGCTGAAAAACTGTTTTTT. Its protein product is CAVRTGRLAEKLFF. The V gene is TRBV6-5, the J gene TRBJ1-4; 7 bases fit TRBD1. The trim removed 11 bases at V and 7 bases at J, leaving 13 bases unmatched. This CDR3 region has 14 residues. CDR1 is MNHEY and CDR2 is SVGAGI in the germline V gene.

In its sample, this clone was seen a few times. This chain connects TRBV27 to TRBJ1-2; TRBD1 aligns across 7 bases. This CDR3 is built from 15 residues. Per germline, CDR1 MNHEY and CDR2 SMNVEV (reference sequence). With V trimmed by 4 bases and J by 5 bases, 10 bases remained unmatched. The CDR3 nucleotides read TGTGCCAGCAGTTCAAAGACAGGGAGGAGGTATGGCTACACCTTC. This sequence encodes CASSSKTGRRYGYTF.

This chain links TRBV19 with TRBJ1-1, with D unclear. Trimming left V 7 bases short and J 5 bases short, with 20 bases between. Germline-derived CDR1 and CDR2 are LNHDA and SQIVND (reference sequence). The CDR3 extends over 15 amino acids. CDR3 nucleotide sequence: TGTGCCAGTACGTACGGGTTCGGTTTGGAAACTGAAGCTTTCTTT. Translated: CASTYGFGLETEAFF.